This record looks at one T cell receptor (beta chain) sequence and its context. It has no known antigen specificity. Base qualities are not recorded, but no much larger clone differs from it by a single base. The intended sense of this specimen's time point label: blood sample drawn before combined kidney and bone marrow transplant. Unstimulated Tregs (CD4+CD25+CD127-), CD4+ non-Tregs (CD4+CD25-), CD4 and CD8 cells were FACS-sorted from thawed PBMCs. A few combined kidney and bone marrow transplant recipients from the ITN036ST trial were included as patients, and samples were available only from these trial subjects. Healthy control blood was processed to PBMCs by Ficoll density gradient and cryopreserved, and patient PBMCs were collected before and after transplant. The data derive from a study of Tregs in tolerant kidney transplant recipients (dated by TCRdb to the late 2010s). At the level of the whole study: Transplants used related donors with nonmyeloablative bone marrow transplantation; mixed chimerism was transient in the human trials. Before combined kidney and bone marrow transplantation, this study identified donor-specific regulatory T cells using TCRbeta sequencing and then followed those same cells after transplant. Study-level results and caveats: Biological reproducibility was not directly addressed, though technical replication error appeared minimal. The most biologically relevant and donor-specific TCRbeta repertoire appeared to be identified by expanding Tregs with activated donor B cells. The study was limited by small patient numbers, and the findings need validation in larger populations and under other immunosuppression protocols. In tolerant patients, the expansion of donor-specific Tregs was greater than global Treg expansion, suggesting that the expansion was antigen-driven rather than nonspecific. PCR primers changed over time for some patients, so nucleotide-level comparison across those patients' samples was not possible.

For TCRbeta CDR3 sequencing, genomic DNA from the sorted cells was extracted using the QIAGEN DNeasy Blood and Tissue Kit. High-throughput TCRbeta CDR3 sequencing, which included PCR amplification with bias correction and internal controls, was done commercially through immunoSEQ. The paper's data handling went like this. Unique productive TCRbeta sequences were defined by CDR3 nucleotide sequence where primers matched, otherwise by CDR3 amino acid sequence with Vbeta and Jbeta genes. To correct for sorting error, sequences found in more than one sorted population at a frequency ratio of 2:1 or less were discarded, and the remaining shared sequences were assigned to the population with the higher frequency. Donor-reactive sequences were defined as at least 5-fold expanded in CFSE-low cells versus unstimulated cells, with frequency of at least 0.01% in CFSE-low cells. Jensen-Shannon divergence calculated on the top 100 TCRbeta sequences ranked by frequency was used to measure repertoire divergence. For any sample with multiple sequencing runs, sorting error was corrected in each run separately before the runs were pooled. The table was pulled from immuneACCESS by TCRdb, which kept in-frame rearrangements only. Such tables lose some clones; where checked, under half of the loss comes from unresolved V genes, and the rest has no known cause. That table is the source of V, J and clone size, and D and trimming were worked out from the DNA. This sample comprises roughly 66,000 clones, around nine tenths of them detected only once. The ten top clones hold 9.5% to 13% of the sample.

Clipping removes 4 bases from V and 7 bases from J, with 13 as the unmatched junction base count. Reading from cysteine to phenylalanine, the CDR3 counts 16 amino acids. Just the 48-base CDR3 DNA is kept, in frame starting at base 1. In the germline V gene, CDR1 corresponds to SGHTA and CDR2 to FQGTGA. Sequenced material: CD8+ T cells from blood, taken before the transplant. The sequence was collected from a human donor who received a combined kidney and bone marrow transplant. The V and J genes are TRBV7-3 and TRBJ2-7, with 10 junctional bases fitting TRBD1. The DNA is as follows: TGTGCCAGCAGCTCCACCCCGGGACAGGGGCAAGGAGAGCAGTACTTC. Translated, it gives CASSSTPGQGQGEQYF.